This TCR beta chain was identified in a study of cytomegalovirus exposure and HLA in healthy donors. This PCR relied on a set of 60 Vbeta primers and 13 Jbeta primers. In the authors' workflow: Counted up in a later analysis, unique TCR beta chains came to 65 million to 100 million, with around 9.9 million shared. Sequenced by immunoSEQ multiplex PCR; TCRdb stores in-frame clones only, minus some. From that table come the V and J calls and clone size; the DNA was used to work out D and trimming. The sample shows 100,000 to 150,000 clones, over 65% of them seen only once. V gave up 0 bases and J gave up 1 base, with 10 bases separating them. The CDR3 consists of 15 residues. Germline CDR1 SEHNR, CDR2 FQNEAQ (reference sequence).

The V gene is TRBV7-9, the J gene TRBJ2-7; D may be TRBD1 (6 bases). What was sequenced was PBMCs. The receptor comes from a man under 40 in good health and CMV-seropositive. The CDR3, as DNA: TGTGCCAGCAGCTTAGCACAGGGATTTTCCTACGAGCAGTACTTC. This codes for CASSLAQGFSYEQYF.